Listed below are T cell receptor beta chains from one sample, sequenced in a study of blood T cell repertoires in COVID-19. Here immunoSEQ multiplex PCR was the method, and the copy in TCRdb shows in-frame clones only, minus some. The sample carries under 200,000 clones, 85% to 90% recorded once. What was sequenced was peripheral blood. All receptors come from a woman aged 60-75 years with COVID-19, enrolled during active disease. The CDR3 runs from the conserved cysteine through the conserved F or W. A D gene is named only where the DNA matches it firmly. Not every row has a clone size; where given, it reads once, few, many or a size class.

j_gene,v_gene,len,abundance,d_gene,CDR3nt,CDR3aa
TRBJ1-4,TRBV9,13,few,.,TGTGCCAGCAGCGTAGGAGGAAATGAAAAACTGTTTTTT,CASSVGGNEKLFF
TRBJ2-1,TRBV3-1/TRBV3-2,15,.,TRBD2,TGTGCCAGCAACCTGTTAGCGGGCCCGAACAATGAGCAGTTCTTC,CASNLLAGPNNEQFF
TRBJ2-7,TRBV28,16,.,TRBD1,TGTGCCAGCAGTCCCCGGACAGGGGGGATCCGTCCCGAGCAGTACTTC,CASSPRTGGIRPEQYF
TRBJ2-1,TRBV24-1,16,few,TRBD2,TGTGCCACCAGTGATTACACTAGCGGGAATTACAATGAGCAGTTCTTC,CATSDYTSGNYNEQFF
TRBJ1-4,TRBV27,15,.,.,TGTGCCAGCAGTCGTATAGGGGATACTAATGAAAAACTGTTTTTT,CASSRIGDTNEKLFF
TRBJ1-1,TRBV9,13,.,.,TGTGCCAGCAGCGTGCAGGGGAACACTGAAGCTTTCTTT,CASSVQGNTEAFF
TRBJ2-1,TRBV19,17,.,.,TGTGCCAGCCGTACAAACATCCAGGGTGGAGGGTACAATGAGCAGTTCTTC,CASRTNIQGGGYNEQFF
TRBJ2-1,TRBV6-5,13,.,.,TGTGCCAGCAGGGAGTACCAGAACAATGAGCAGTTCTTC,CASREYQNNEQFF
TRBJ1-6,TRBV10-3,15,few,.,TGTGCCATCAGTGATATCCACAGGGAGAATTCACCCCTCCACTTT,CAISDIHRENSPLHF
TRBJ2-3,TRBV18,13,.,.,TGTGCCAGCTCACCACAGGGGACAGATACGCAGTATTTT,CASSPQGTDTQYF
TRBJ2-5,TRBV3-1/TRBV3-2,14,.,.,TGTGCCAGCAGCCACCAGCGCGAGAAGGATGCCCAGTACTTC,CASSHQREKDAQYF
TRBJ1-5,TRBV7-6,15,.,.,TGTGCCAGCACCTTGCAGGACACCGGCAATCAGCCCCAGCATTTT,CASTLQDTGNQPQHF
TRBJ2-3,TRBV14,13,.,.,TGTGCCAGCAGTCAGGTCAGCACAGATACGCAGTATTTT,CASSQVSTDTQYF
TRBJ1-5,TRBV24-1,20,.,TRBD1,TGTGCCACCAGTGGTATACCGGGACAGGGAGGATCGGGTAGCAATCAGCCCCAGCATTTT,CATSGIPGQGGSGSNQPQHF
TRBJ1-2,TRBV9,16,.,TRBD1,TGTGCCAGCAGCGTAGGGCCCGATGGGACAGCTGGCGGCTACACCTTC,CASSVGPDGTAGGYTF
TRBJ1-5,TRBV15,13,.,.,TGTGCCACCAGCAGAGACCAAAATCAGCCCCAGCATTTT,CATSRDQNQPQHF
TRBJ1-6,TRBV28,16,.,.,TGTGCCAGCAGTTCCCCTGCAGGGCTTCTGGGTTCACCCCTCCACTTT,CASSSPAGLLGSPLHF
TRBJ1-5,TRBV7-2,14,.,.,TGTGCCAGCAGCTTAGCCTCGGGGAATCAGCCCCAGCATTTT,CASSLASGNQPQHF
TRBJ2-1,TRBV15,15,.,TRBD2,TGTGCCACCAGCAGAGAGGTAGCGGGGCTCAATGAGCAGTTCTTC,CATSREVAGLNEQFF
TRBJ2-3,TRBV10-3,15,few,TRBD2,TGTGCCATCAGTGACGGCGGGGGAGGGACAGATACGCAGTATTTT,CAISDGGGGTDTQYF
TRBJ2-1,TRBV7-3,15,.,TRBD2,TGTGCCAGCAGCTTGACTAGCGCGCCTCGGGATGAGCAGTTCTTC,CASSLTSAPRDEQFF
TRBJ2-7,TRBV5-4,16,.,TRBD2,TGTGCCAGCAGCCAGGGGCGGGCTAGCGGGAGGGCCGGGCAGTACTTC,CASSQGRASGRAGQYF
TRBJ1-2,TRBV6-5,14,.,.,TGTGCCAGCAGTTACTGGCGGGAGGGGCATGGCTACACCTTC,CASSYWREGHGYTF
TRBJ2-7,TRBV6-2/TRBV6-3,17,.,TRBD2,TGTGCCAGCAGCCCCAGGTTGGTGCTAGCGGGGACTTACGAGCAGTACTTC,CASSPRLVLAGTYEQYF
TRBJ1-1,TRBV28,12,.,.,TGTGCCAGCAGTTTATTTCAGGTCGAAGCTTTCTTT,CASSLFQVEAFF
TRBJ1-5,TRBV28,14,.,TRBD1,TGTGCCAGCGTGGGACAGGGGAGCAATCAGCCCCAGCATTTT,CASVGQGSNQPQHF
TRBJ2-7,TRBV29-1,16,.,TRBD1,TGCAGCGTCGGACAGGGGGAGATATGGGGTTTCTACGAGCAGTACTTC,CSVGQGEIWGFYEQYF
TRBJ1-4,TRBV7-9,14,few,.,TGTGCCAGCAGCTTCCAGGATTTTAATGAAAAACTGTTTTTT,CASSFQDFNEKLFF
TRBJ2-7,TRBV6-1,16,.,.,TGTGCCAGCAGTGAAGGTCCGGGGGGCCCCAACTACGAGCAGTACTTC,CASSEGPGGPNYEQYF
TRBJ2-3,TRBV14,19,.,.,TGTGCCAGCAGCCAAGAGTACCTGCCTAATTCGTACAGCACAGATACGCAGTATTTT,CASSQEYLPNSYSTDTQYF
TRBJ2-5,TRBV7-7,14,.,TRBD1,TGTGCTAGCAGCCTGGGACAGGGACCAGAGACCCAGTACTTC,CASSLGQGPETQYF
TRBJ1-2,TRBV21-1,16,.,.,TGTGCCAGCAGCCTTGGTCAGGGGCAGCCGAACTATGGCTACACCTTC,CASSLGQGQPNYGYTF
TRBJ2-7,TRBV9,19,.,TRBD2,TGTGCCAGCTCCCGGGGGGGCGAGTTGTGGACTAGCGTTGCCTACGAGCAGTACTTC,CASSRGGELWTSVAYEQYF
TRBJ2-5,TRBV10-3,11,few,.,TGTGCCATCAGTGCGGGAGAGACCCAGTACTTC,CAISAGETQYF
TRBJ2-7,TRBV5-1,14,.,TRBD2,TGCGCCAGGGTTTTAGCGGCGGGAGCCTACGAGCAGTACTTC,CARVLAAGAYEQYF
TRBJ2-5,TRBV19,14,.,.,TGTGCCAGTAGTTCGCAGGGAACTAAAGAGACCCAGTACTTC,CASSSQGTKETQYF
TRBJ2-7,TRBV6-2/TRBV6-3,15,.,.,TGTGCCAGCAGCCGCGGGACGAACGGATACTACGAGCAGTACTTC,CASSRGTNGYYEQYF
TRBJ1-1,TRBV29-1,14,.,TRBD1,TGCAGCGGCCGACAGGGGGGAATGAACACTGAAGCTTTCTTT,CSGRQGGMNTEAFF
TRBJ1-5,TRBV21-1,18,once,.,TGTGCCAGCAGCGGCAGAGAAAGGGACAGGGTTAGCAATCAGCCCCAGCATTTT,CASSGRERDRVSNQPQHF
TRBJ2-3,TRBV3-1/TRBV3-2,13,once,.,TGTGCCAGCAGCCAAGAAGCCCCAGATACGCAGTATTTT,CASSQEAPDTQYF